A single sample gave rise to the 5 T cell receptor beta chains below, sequenced in a study of blood T cell repertoires in COVID-19. Measured with immunoSEQ multiplex PCR; TCRdb has only the in-frame clones, and not every one. Of approximately 170,000 clones in the sample, over 75% were seen once. Sequencing used PBMCs or T cells enriched from blood (not recorded which). The source is a woman aged 18-29 years who had recovered from COVID-19.

The chain is built from TRBV27 and TRBJ2-4; D might be TRBD2 (5 bases). Germline CDR1 and CDR2: MNHEY and SMNVEV (reference sequence). This CDR3 contains 14 residues. With 6 bases removed from V and 0 bases from J, the gap between germline ends came to 9 bases. CDR3 nucleotide sequence: TGTGCCAGCAGCCGGGGTGGAGCCAAAAACATTCAGTACTTC. Translation gives CASSRGGAKNIQYF.

This clone was seen a handful of times. The chain recombines TRBV27 with TRBJ1-5, with D possibly TRBD1 on 5 matching bases. CDR3 length: 16 amino acids. Germline V gives CDR1 MNHEY, CDR2 SMNVEV (reference sequence). V lost 0 bases to trimming and J lost 6 bases, with 15 bases between them. The CDR3 region is CASSLSGGEVGQPQHF. The CDR3, as DNA: TGTGCCAGCAGTTTATCGGGAGGGGAAGTAGGTCAGCCCCAGCATTTT.

V and J are TRBV6-5 and TRBJ2-7; a weak D match, TRBD2 (5 bases). The CDR3 extends over 14 amino acids. V lost 2 bases, J lost 4 bases, and 12 bases lay in between. Germline V gene sequence: CDR1 MNHEY, CDR2 SVGAGI. The DNA for the CDR3 is TGTGCCAGCAGTTACACCGGACTGGGATACGAGCAGTACTTC. Its protein product is CASSYTGLGYEQYF.

The V gene is TRBV12-5, the J gene TRBJ2-1; 9 positions agree with TRBD2. The length of the CDR3 is 17 residues. With V trimmed by 4 bases and J by 7 bases, 14 bases remained unmatched. Germline assignment: CDR1 LGHNT and CDR2 FRNRAP. CDR3: CASGSSRTSVSWNEQFF. CDR3 DNA sequence: TGTGCTAGTGGTTCGTCCAGGACTAGCGTATCTTGGAATGAGCAGTTCTTC.

J is TRBJ1-2 and V is TRBV9, with D maybe TRBD1 (5 bases). Trimming left V 4 bases short and J 4 bases short, with 14 bases between. CDR1 and CDR2 (germline): SGDLS, YYNGEE. This CDR3 contains 14 residues. CDR3 DNA: TGTGCCAGCAGCCCCTTAGGGACTGTCTATGGCTACACCTTC. This codes for CASSPLGTVYGYTF.